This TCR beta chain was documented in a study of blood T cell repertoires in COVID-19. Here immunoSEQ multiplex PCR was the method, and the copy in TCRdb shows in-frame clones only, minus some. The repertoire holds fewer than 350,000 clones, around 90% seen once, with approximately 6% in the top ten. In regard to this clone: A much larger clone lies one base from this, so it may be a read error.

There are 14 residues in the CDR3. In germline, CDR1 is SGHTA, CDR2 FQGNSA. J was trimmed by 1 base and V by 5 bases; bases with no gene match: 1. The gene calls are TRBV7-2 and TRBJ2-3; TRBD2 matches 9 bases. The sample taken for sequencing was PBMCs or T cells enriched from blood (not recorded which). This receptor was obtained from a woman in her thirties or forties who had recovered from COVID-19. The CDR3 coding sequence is TGTGCCAGCAGCGCTAGCGGGGGCACAGATACGCAGTATTTT. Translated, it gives CASSASGGTDTQYF.